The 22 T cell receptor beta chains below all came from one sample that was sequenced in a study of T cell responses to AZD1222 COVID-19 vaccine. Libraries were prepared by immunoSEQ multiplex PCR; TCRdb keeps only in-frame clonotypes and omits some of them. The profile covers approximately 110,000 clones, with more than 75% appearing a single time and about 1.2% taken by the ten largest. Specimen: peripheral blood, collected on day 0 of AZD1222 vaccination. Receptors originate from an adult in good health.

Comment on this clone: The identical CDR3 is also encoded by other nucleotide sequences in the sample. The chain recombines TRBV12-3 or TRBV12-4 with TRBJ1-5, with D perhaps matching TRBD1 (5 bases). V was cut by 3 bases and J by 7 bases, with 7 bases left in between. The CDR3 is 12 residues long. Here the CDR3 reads CASSLAGQPQHF. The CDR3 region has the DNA TGTGCCAGCAGTTTGGCAGGGCAGCCCCAGCATTTT.

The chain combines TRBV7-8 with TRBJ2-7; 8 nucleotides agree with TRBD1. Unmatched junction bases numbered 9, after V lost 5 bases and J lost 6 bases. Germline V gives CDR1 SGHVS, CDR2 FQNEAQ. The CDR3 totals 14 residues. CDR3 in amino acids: CASSIPDRAGEQYF. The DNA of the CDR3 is TGTGCCAGCAGCATCCCGGACAGGGCGGGCGAGCAGTACTTC.

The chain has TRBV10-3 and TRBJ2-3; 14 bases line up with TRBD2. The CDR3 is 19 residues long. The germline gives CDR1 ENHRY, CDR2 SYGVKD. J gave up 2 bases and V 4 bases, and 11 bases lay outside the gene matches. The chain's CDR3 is CAISARLAGGVKNTDTQYF. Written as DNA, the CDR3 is TGTGCCATCAGTGCCCGACTAGCGGGGGGGGTAAAGAACACAGATACGCAGTATTTT.

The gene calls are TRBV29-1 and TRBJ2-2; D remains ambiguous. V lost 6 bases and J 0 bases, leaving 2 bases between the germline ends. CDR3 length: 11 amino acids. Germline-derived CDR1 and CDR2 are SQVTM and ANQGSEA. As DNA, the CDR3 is TGCAGCGTAGCGAACACCGGGGAGCTGTTTTTT. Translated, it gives CSVANTGELFF.

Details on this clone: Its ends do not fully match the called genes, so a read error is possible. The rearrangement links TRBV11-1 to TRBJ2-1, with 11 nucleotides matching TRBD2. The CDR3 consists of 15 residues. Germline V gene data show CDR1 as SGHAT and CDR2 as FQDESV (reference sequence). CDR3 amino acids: CASSLAGGLYNEQFF. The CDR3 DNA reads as TGTGCCAGCAGCCTAGCGGGGGGACTCTACAATGAGCAGTTCTTC.

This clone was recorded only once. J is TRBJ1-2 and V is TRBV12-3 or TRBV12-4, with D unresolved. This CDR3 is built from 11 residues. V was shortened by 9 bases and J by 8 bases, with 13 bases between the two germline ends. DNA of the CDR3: TGTGCCAGTATAGGAAGTGGCGGCTACACCTTC. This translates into CASIGSGGYTF.

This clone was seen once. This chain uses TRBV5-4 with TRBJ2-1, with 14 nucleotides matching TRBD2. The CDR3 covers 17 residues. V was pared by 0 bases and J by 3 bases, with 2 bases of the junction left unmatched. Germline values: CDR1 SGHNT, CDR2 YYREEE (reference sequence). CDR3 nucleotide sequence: TGTGCCAGCAGCTTGGATGGACTAGCGGGGGGCTACAATGAGCAGTTCTTC. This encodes CASSLDGLAGGYNEQFF.

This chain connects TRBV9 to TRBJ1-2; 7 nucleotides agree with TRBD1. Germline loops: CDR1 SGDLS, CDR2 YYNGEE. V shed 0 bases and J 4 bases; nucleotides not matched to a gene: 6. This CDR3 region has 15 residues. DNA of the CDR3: TGTGCCAGCAGCGTAGGATCAGGGGGGCTCTATGGCTACACCTTC. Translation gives CASSVGSGGLYGYTF. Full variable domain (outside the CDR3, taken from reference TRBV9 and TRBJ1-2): DSGVTQTPKHLITATGQRVTLRCSPRSGDLSVYWYQQSLDQGLQFLIQYYNGEERAKGNILERFSAQQFPDLHSELNLSSLELGDSALYFCASSVGSGGLYGYTFGSGTRLTVV.

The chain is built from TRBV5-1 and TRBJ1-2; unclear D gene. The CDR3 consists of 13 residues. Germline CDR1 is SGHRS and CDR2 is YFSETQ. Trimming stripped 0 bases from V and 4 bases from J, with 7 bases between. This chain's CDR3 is CASSLEQIYGYTF. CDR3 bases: TGCGCCAGCAGCTTGGAACAGATCTATGGCTACACCTTC.

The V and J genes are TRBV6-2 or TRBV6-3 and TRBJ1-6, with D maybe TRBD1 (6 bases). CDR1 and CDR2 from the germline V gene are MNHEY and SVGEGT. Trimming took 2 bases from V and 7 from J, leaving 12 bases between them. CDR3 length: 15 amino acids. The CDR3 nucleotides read TGTGCCAGCAGTTACGTCAGGGGTGGAAATTCACCCCTCCACTTT. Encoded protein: CASSYVRGGNSPLHF.

The CDR3 protein is CASKAGLYEQYF. The DNA for the CDR3 is TGTGCCAGCAAGGCAGGCCTCTACGAGCAGTACTTC. The V gene is TRBV2, the J gene TRBJ2-7; the D is unclear. Germline-derived CDR1 and CDR2 are SNHLY and FYNNEI. Trimming removed 7 bases from V and 3 bases from J, with 10 bases in between. There are 12 residues in the CDR3.

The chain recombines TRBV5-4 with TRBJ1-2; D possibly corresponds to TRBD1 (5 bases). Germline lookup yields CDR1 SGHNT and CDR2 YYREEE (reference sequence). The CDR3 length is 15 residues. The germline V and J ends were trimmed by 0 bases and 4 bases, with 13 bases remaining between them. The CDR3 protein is CASSLAGGIGYGYTF. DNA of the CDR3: TGTGCCAGCAGCTTGGCCGGGGGGATTGGCTATGGCTACACCTTC.

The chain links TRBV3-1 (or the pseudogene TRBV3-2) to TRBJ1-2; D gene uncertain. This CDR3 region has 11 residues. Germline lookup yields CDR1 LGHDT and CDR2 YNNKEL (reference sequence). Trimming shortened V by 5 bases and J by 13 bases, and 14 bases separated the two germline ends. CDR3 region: CASSSSPRSTF. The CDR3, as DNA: TGTGCCAGCAGCTCCTCCCCCCGGAGCACCTTC.

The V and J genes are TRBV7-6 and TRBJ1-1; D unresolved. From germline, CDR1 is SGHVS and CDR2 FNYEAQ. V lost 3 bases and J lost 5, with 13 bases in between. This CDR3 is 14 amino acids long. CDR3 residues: CASSFSLGSTEAFF. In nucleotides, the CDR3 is TGTGCCAGCAGCTTCTCCCTAGGGTCTACTGAAGCTTTCTTT.

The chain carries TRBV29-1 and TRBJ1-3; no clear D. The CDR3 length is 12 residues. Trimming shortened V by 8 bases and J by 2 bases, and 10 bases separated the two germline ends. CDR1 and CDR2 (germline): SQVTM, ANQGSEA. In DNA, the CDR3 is TGCAGCATAACTTACCCTGGAAACACCATATATTTT. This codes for CSITYPGNTIYF.

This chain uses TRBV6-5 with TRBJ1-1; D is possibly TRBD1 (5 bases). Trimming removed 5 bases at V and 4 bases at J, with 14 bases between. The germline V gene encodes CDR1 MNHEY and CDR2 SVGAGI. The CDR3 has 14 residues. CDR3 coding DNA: TGTGCCAGCAGTCGTTTCAGGGAGGTCACTGAAGCTTTCTTT. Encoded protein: CASSRFREVTEAFF.

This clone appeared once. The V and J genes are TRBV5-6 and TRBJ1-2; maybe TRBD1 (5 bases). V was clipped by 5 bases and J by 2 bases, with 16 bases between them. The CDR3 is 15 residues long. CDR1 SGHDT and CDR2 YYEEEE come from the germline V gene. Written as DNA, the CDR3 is TGTGCCAGCAGTCAGGGTCCGCAAAACAACTATGGCTACACCTTC. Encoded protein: CASSQGPQNNYGYTF.

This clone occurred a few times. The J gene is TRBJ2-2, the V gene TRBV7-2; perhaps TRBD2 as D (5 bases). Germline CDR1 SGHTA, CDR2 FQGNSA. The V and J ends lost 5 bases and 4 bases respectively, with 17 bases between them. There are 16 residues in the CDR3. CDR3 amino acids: CASSPPGKRVTGELFF. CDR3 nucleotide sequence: TGTGCCAGCAGCCCCCCCGGGAAGCGAGTCACCGGGGAGCTGTTTTTT. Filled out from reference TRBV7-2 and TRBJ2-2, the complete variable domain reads GAGVSQSPSNKVTEKGKDVELRCDPISGHTALYWYRQSLGQGLEFLIYFQGNSAPDKSGLPSDRFSAERTGGSVSTLTIQRTQQEDSAVYLCASSPPGKRVTGELFFGEGSRLTVL.

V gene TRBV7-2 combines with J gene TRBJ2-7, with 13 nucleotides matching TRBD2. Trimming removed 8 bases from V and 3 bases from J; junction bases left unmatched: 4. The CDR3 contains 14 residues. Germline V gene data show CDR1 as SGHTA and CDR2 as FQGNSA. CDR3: CASVGTSGDYEQYF. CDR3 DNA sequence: TGTGCCAGCGTTGGGACTAGCGGGGACTACGAGCAGTACTTC. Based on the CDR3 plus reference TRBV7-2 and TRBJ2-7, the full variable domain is GAGVSQSPSNKVTEKGKDVELRCDPISGHTALYWYRQSLGQGLEFLIYFQGNSAPDKSGLPSDRFSAERTGGSVSTLTIQRTQQEDSAVYLCASVGTSGDYEQYFGPGTRLTVT.

The CDR3 nucleotides read TGTGCCAGTTCCCCCGGGGATACGCAGTATTTT. This gives the protein CASSPGDTQYF. This sequence joins TRBV19 and TRBJ2-3; D gene unclear. The CDR3 extends over 11 amino acids. Deletions cut 8 bases from V and 6 bases from J, with 9 bases between. Germline CDR1 and CDR2: LNHDA and SQIVND (reference sequence).

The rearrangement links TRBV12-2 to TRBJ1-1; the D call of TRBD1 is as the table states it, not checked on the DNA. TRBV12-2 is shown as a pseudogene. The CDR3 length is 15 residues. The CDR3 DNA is TGTGCAAGTCGCTTAGTAAGGGGGCCGAACACTGAAGCTTTCTTT. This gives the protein CASRLVRGPNTEAFF.

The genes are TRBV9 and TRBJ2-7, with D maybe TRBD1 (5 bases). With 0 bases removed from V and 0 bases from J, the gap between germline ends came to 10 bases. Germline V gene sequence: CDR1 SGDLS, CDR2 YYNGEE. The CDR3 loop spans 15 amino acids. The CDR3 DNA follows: TGTGCCAGCAGCGTAGGGGGCACCAGCTCCTACGAGCAGTACTTC. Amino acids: CASSVGGTSSYEQYF.